This T cell receptor beta chain was identified during a study of human T cells and chemical hapten exposure. Time point denoted: patch test 2, 6 weeks after DPC sensitization. Sample treatment: therapeutic diphenylcyclopropenone sensitization with weekly scalp DPC. TCRdb ran MiXCR on the RACE reads and lists one entry per CDR3 protein. The table lists some 79,000 distinct CDR3 sequences, about 10% of them singletons. This clonotype was counted a few times. This clonotype originated in a woman aged 45 to 65 with alopecia areata. Some clones in this sample may be carry-over from other donors' samples. The sequencing here drew on whole blood, taken in connection with sensitization to the hapten diphenylcyclopropenone (DPC).

CDR3 residues: CASSAISGTADNSPLHF. The CDR3 DNA reads TGTGCCAGCAGTGCCATATCCGGGACAGCGGATAATTCACCCCTCCACTTT. This sequence joins TRBV25-1 and TRBJ1-6; 7 bases align to TRBD1. The CDR3 totals 17 residues. V shed 4 bases and J 5 bases; nucleotides not matched to a gene: 11. From germline, CDR1 is MGHDK and CDR2 SYGVNS.